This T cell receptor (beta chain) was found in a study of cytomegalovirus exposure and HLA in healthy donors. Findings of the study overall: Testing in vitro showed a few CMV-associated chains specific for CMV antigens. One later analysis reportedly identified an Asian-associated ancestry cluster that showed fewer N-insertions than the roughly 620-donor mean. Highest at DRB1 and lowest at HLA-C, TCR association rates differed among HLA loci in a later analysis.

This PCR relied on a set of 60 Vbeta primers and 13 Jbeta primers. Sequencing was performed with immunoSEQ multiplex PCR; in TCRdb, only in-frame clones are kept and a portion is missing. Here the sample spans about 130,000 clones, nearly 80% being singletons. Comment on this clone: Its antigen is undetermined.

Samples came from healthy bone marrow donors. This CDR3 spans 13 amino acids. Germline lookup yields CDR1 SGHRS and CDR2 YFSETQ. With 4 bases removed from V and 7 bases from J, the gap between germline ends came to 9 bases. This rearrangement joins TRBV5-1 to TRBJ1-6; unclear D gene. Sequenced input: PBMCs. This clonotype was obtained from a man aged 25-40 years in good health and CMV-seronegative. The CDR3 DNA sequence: TGCGCCAGCAGCAATGAACAGAATTCACCCCTCCACTTT. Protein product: CASSNEQNSPLHF.